The 9 T cell receptor beta chains below come from one sample, sequenced in a study of cytomegalovirus exposure and HLA in healthy donors. Libraries were prepared by immunoSEQ multiplex PCR; TCRdb keeps only in-frame clonotypes and omits some of them. The table has around 61,000 clones, 92% seen once. The sample taken for sequencing was PBMCs. The receptors here all came from a man between 18 and 35 years old in good health and CMV-seropositive.

This clone was seen a single time. The chain links TRBV7-8 to TRBJ2-6; maybe TRBD2 (5 bases). Trimming removed 5 bases at V and 4 bases at J, with 18 bases between. This CDR3 region has 17 residues. Germline CDR1 and CDR2: SGHVS and FQNEAQ. The CDR3 protein is CASSTRTSLRGANVLTF. The CDR3 DNA is TGTGCCAGCAGCACTAGGACGAGCCTTAGGGGGGCCAACGTCCTGACTTTC.

The rearrangement uses TRBV4-1 and TRBJ2-2, with 7 positions matching TRBD1. The CDR3 extends over 15 amino acids. J was trimmed by 1 base and V by 4 bases; bases with no gene match: 3. Germline CDR1 reads MGHRA; CDR2 reads YSYEKL. In nucleotides, the CDR3 is TGCGCCAGCAGCCCTTGGACAGGGAACACCGGGGAGCTGTTTTTT. Translated, it gives CASSPWTGNTGELFF.

The chain is built from TRBV7-9 and TRBJ2-7; 7 nucleotides line up with TRBD1. V shed 5 bases and J 3 bases; nucleotides not matched to a gene: 4. This CDR3 comprises 13 residues. CDR1 SEHNR and CDR2 FQNEAQ come from the germline V gene (reference sequence). CDR3 region: CASSPRQGYEQYF. DNA for the CDR3: TGTGCCAGCAGCCCCCGACAGGGCTACGAGCAGTACTTC. The full variable domain, in which reference TRBV7-9 and TRBJ2-7 provide the parts outside the CDR3, is DTGVSQNPRHKITKRGQNVTFRCDPISEHNRLYWYRQTLGQGPEFLTYFQNEAQLEKSRLLSDRFSAERPKGSFSTLEIQRTEQGDSAMYLCASSPRQGYEQYFGPGTRLTVT.

The chain uses TRBV19 and TRBJ1-4, with 7 bases lining up with TRBD1. V dropped 2 bases and J dropped 7; count of bases not matched to a gene: 10. The CDR3 length is 16 residues. Germline-derived CDR1 and CDR2 are LNHDA and SQIVND (reference sequence). CDR3 nucleotide sequence: TGTGCCAGTAGTATAAGAGGGGGCGCTCGGTTTGAAAAACTGTTTTTT. This sequence encodes CASSIRGGARFEKLFF.

This clone was recorded once. The chain has TRBV5-4 and TRBJ2-7, with 13 positions matching TRBD2. Looked up from germline, CDR1 is SGHNT and CDR2 is YYREEE (reference sequence). CDR3 length: 15 residues. The trim removed 3 bases at V and 4 bases at J, leaving 4 bases unmatched. CDR3 DNA sequence: TGTGCCAGCAGCTCTGGGACTAGCGGGGAATACGAGCAGTACTTC. Translation gives CASSSGTSGEYEQYF.

The chain employs TRBV2 and TRBJ1-3; D unclear. Trimming took off 6 bases at V and 2 bases at J, with 14 bases between the two ends. The germline V gene encodes CDR1 SNHLY and CDR2 FYNNEI. This CDR3 spans 15 amino acids. The CDR3 DNA follows: TGTGCCAGCAGCACGTCTCTGAGGGCTGGAAACACCATATATTTT. It encodes CASSTSLRAGNTIYF.

The chain is built from TRBV29-1 and TRBJ2-3; 11 positions match TRBD2. Trimming removed 1 base from V and 3 bases from J; junction bases left unmatched: 9. Germline V gives CDR1 SQVTM, CDR2 ANQGSEA. The CDR3 extends over 17 amino acids. The CDR3 DNA follows: TGCAGCGTTGAAGGGCAGCTAGCGGGAGGTAGAACAGATACGCAGTATTTT. It is translated as CSVEGQLAGGRTDTQYF.

The rearrangement links TRBV7-3 to TRBJ1-1, with 10 positions matching TRBD1. This CDR3 has 14 residues. The germline V gene has CDR1 SGHTA and CDR2 FQGTGA. V gave up 4 bases and J gave up 7 bases; unmatched junction bases: 6. The CDR3 nucleotides read TGTGCCAGCAGCTCGACAGGGGGCATTAATGAAGCTTTCTTT. Its translation is CASSSTGGINEAFF.

This clone has just one count. V usage is TRBV9 and J usage is TRBJ2-3; TRBD2 matches 7 bases. Germline assignment: CDR1 SGDLS and CDR2 YYNGEE. CDR3 length equals 17 residues. V trimming: 0 bases; J trimming: 6 bases; junction bases outside the gene matches: 13. The CDR3 nucleotides read TGTGCCAGCAGCGTAGTTGGAGCGGGGTGGGCACATGATACGCAGTATTTT. Protein sequence: CASSVVGAGWAHDTQYF.